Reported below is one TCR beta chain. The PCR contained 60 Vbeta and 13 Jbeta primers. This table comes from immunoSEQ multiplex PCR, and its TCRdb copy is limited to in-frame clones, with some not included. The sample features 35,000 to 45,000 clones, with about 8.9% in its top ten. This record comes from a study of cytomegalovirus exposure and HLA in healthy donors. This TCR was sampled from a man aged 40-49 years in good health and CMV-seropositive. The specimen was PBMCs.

Here the CDR3 reads CAISDSLYEQYF. The CDR3, as DNA: TGTGCCATCAGTGATTCTCTTTACGAGCAGTACTTC. The gene calls are TRBV10-3 and TRBJ2-5; no clear D gene. Near its end, the DNA agrees better with TRBJ2-7, so the J call may be wrong. The CDR3 extends over 12 amino acids. Germline CDR1 ENHRY, CDR2 SYGVKD.